Shown below are 31 T cell receptor beta chains from a single sample sequenced in a study of OX40 agonist ivuxolimab in advanced cancers. The data were produced by immunoSEQ multiplex PCR, yet TCRdb's version contains in-frame clones alone and is incomplete. Of 100,000 or so clones listed, around 90% are singletons. The sequencing here drew on CD4+ or CD8+ T cells sorted from blood, taken in a trial of the OX40 agonist ivuxolimab. These receptors all come from an adult with an advanced solid tumor such as melanoma, head and neck, liver or kidney cancer.

The chain has TRBV2 and TRBJ1-2; 7 bases line up with TRBD1. With 8 bases clipped from V and 4 bases from J, the junction kept 7 bases outside the gene matches. Per the germline V gene, CDR1 is SNHLY and CDR2 is FYNNEI. This CDR3 is 13 amino acids long. CDR3 sequence: CASPKGATYGYTF. Here the CDR3 DNA reads TGTGCCAGCCCAAAGGGGGCGACCTATGGCTACACCTTC.

This chain connects TRBV9 to TRBJ1-2; tentative D call: TRBD1 (6 bases). The CDR3 has 13 residues. Germline V lookup: CDR1 SGDLS, CDR2 YYNGEE. The V gene lost 3 bases and the J gene lost 6 bases, with 12 bases spanning the gap. The CDR3 DNA sequence: TGTGCCAGCAGCGACCCCCAGGGGAATGGCTACACCTTC. It translates to CASSDPQGNGYTF.

The genes are TRBV27 and TRBJ1-5, with D possibly TRBD1 on 5 matching bases. This CDR3 contains 16 residues. Germline loops: CDR1 MNHEY, CDR2 SMNVEV (reference sequence). Trimming took 3 bases from V and 5 from J, leaving 17 bases between them. The CDR3 reads CASSFQAGLGDQPQHF. For the CDR3, the DNA is TGTGCCAGCAGTTTCCAAGCAGGGTTGGGGGATCAGCCCCAGCATTTT.

This clone occurred once. The chain links TRBV6-1 to TRBJ1-2; D is unclear. Trimming cost V 6 bases and J 3 bases, with 8 bases left between them. Germline V lookup: CDR1 MNHNS, CDR2 SASEGT. The CDR3 is made up of 12 amino acids. Here the CDR3 reads CASRPRDYGYTF. CDR3 DNA sequence: TGTGCCAGCAGGCCGCGGGACTATGGCTACACCTTC.

This clone was recorded only once. V and J are TRBV15 and TRBJ2-1; D is unresolved. Trimming stripped 0 bases from V and 0 bases from J, with 9 bases between. Looked up from germline, CDR1 is LNHNV and CDR2 is YYDKDF (reference sequence). The CDR3 length is 16 residues. The CDR3 reads CATSRDPPSSYNEQFF. CDR3 in DNA: TGTGCCACCAGCAGAGATCCCCCGAGCTCCTACAATGAGCAGTTCTTC.

A few counts support this clone. The rearrangement uses TRBV27 and TRBJ1-5; D gene uncertain. V lost 0 bases and J 4 bases, leaving 4 bases between the germline ends. The CDR3 runs 13 residues. The germline V gene has CDR1 MNHEY and CDR2 SMNVEV (reference sequence). Here the CDR3 reads CASSLSGNQPQHF. CDR3 DNA sequence: TGTGCCAGCAGTTTATCGGGGAATCAGCCCCAGCATTTT.

The rearrangement uses TRBV7-9 and TRBJ2-1; the match to TRBD2 covers 11 bases. CDR3 length: 16 residues. Germline assignment: CDR1 SEHNR and CDR2 FQNEAQ (reference sequence). V shed 5 bases and J 4 bases; nucleotides not matched to a gene: 7. The CDR3 nucleotides read TGTGCCAGCAGCCCGCGACTAGCGGGGTCATACAATGAGCAGTTCTTC. It yields the protein CASSPRLAGSYNEQFF.

This clone was observed a single time. The V gene is TRBV7-2, the J gene TRBJ2-7; D possibly corresponds to TRBD2 (6 bases). V was cut by 1 base and J by 3 bases, with 10 bases left in between. This CDR3 is built from 14 residues. The germline V gene has CDR1 SGHTA and CDR2 FQGNSA. The CDR3 loop reads CASSLEGGIYEQYF. For the CDR3, the DNA is TGTGCCAGCAGCTTAGAGGGAGGTATCTACGAGCAGTACTTC.

The V call is TRBV7-8, the J call TRBJ1-2; 7 nucleotides line up with TRBD1. There are 17 residues in the CDR3. Trimming at V came to 1 base and at J to 0 bases, leaving 8 bases not matched to a gene. Germline CDR1 reads SGHVS; CDR2 reads FQNEAQ. The CDR3 DNA reads TGTGCCAGCAGCTTAGAATGGCAGGGGGTTGCTAACTATGGCTACACCTTC. It is translated as CASSLEWQGVANYGYTF.

CDR3 amino acids: CASSEGTGELFF. The DNA of the CDR3 is TGTGCCAGCAGTGAGGGCACCGGGGAGCTGTTTTTT. The chain has TRBV27 and TRBJ2-2; D may be TRBD2 (5 bases). V lost 5 bases, J lost 4 bases, and 5 bases lay in between. The germline V gene has CDR1 MNHEY and CDR2 SMNVEV (reference sequence). CDR3 size: 12 residues.

As concerns this clone: Other DNA sequences from this sample encode an identical CDR3 as well. This rearrangement joins TRBV19 to TRBJ2-7; either TRBD1 or TRBD2 may fit D (5 bases each). In germline, CDR1 is LNHDA, CDR2 SQIVND (reference sequence). Trimming took off 3 bases at V and 0 bases at J, with 9 bases between the two ends. CDR3 length equals 14 residues. CDR3: CASSIGTGSYEQYF. The DNA for the CDR3 is TGTGCCAGTAGTATCGGGACCGGCTCCTACGAGCAGTACTTC.

The CDR3 region is CATSATGANYGYTF. CDR3 bases: TGTGCCACCAGTGCGACAGGAGCTAACTATGGCTACACCTTC. The V gene is TRBV15, the J gene TRBJ1-2; D is possibly TRBD1 (6 bases). CDR1 and CDR2 (germline): LNHNV, YYDKDF (reference sequence). This CDR3 spans 14 amino acids. Between the trimmed V and J ends, which lost 6 bases and 0 bases, there was a span of 11 bases.

The genes are TRBV9 and TRBJ1-5; the D is unclear. Germline assignment: CDR1 SGDLS and CDR2 YYNGEE. Trimming removed 4 bases at V and 7 bases at J, with 15 bases between. CDR3 length equals 14 residues. Here the CDR3 DNA reads TGTGCCAGCAGCCCCAGTGGCGGAGGGCAGCCCCAGCATTTT. Its translation is CASSPSGGGQPQHF.

The chain has TRBV9 and TRBJ2-7; possible D gene TRBD2, 6 bases. The ends were cut back, 2 bases at V and 3 bases at J, with 18 bases in the middle. The V gene's germline CDR1 is SGDLS and CDR2 YYNGEE. This CDR3 has 16 amino acids. The CDR3 coding sequence is TGTGCCAGCAGCGTTGGGGGGTCCGGGAGTAGCTACGAGCAGTACTTC. As protein: CASSVGGSGSSYEQYF.

This clone was seen a single time. This specimen includes other DNA sequences encoding the same CDR3. The V gene is TRBV7-2, the J gene TRBJ1-5; D gene unclear. V was shortened by 0 bases and J by 3 bases, with 9 bases between the two germline ends. The CDR3 length is 15 residues. CDR1 SGHTA and CDR2 FQGNSA come from the germline V gene. CDR3 in amino acids: CASSLAGRDNQPQHF. CDR3 bases: TGTGCCAGCAGCTTAGCGGGGAGGGACAATCAGCCCCAGCATTTT.

The CDR3 reads CASSRTSGSSRGDYGYTF. CDR3 bases: TGTGCCAGCAGCCGGACATCGGGGAGTAGCAGGGGGGACTATGGCTACACCTTC. The chain employs TRBV7-9 and TRBJ1-2, with 7 nucleotides matching TRBD1. The CDR3 is 18 amino acids. The V and J ends lost 5 bases and 3 bases, in that order; junction bases with no gene match: 18. Germline V gives CDR1 SEHNR, CDR2 FQNEAQ (reference sequence).

Remarks on this clone: Other DNA sequences in this sample translate to the same CDR3. The V call is TRBV6-5, the J call TRBJ1-2; 7 positions agree with TRBD1. Germline V gives CDR1 MNHEY, CDR2 SVGAGI. Losses at the gene ends were 2 bases for V and 2 bases for J; bases not matched to a gene: 8. This CDR3 is 16 amino acids long. CDR3 protein: CASSYRSDRTNYGYTF. The CDR3 region has the DNA TGTGCCAGCAGTTACCGATCGGACAGGACAAACTATGGCTACACCTTC.

J is TRBJ2-1 and V is TRBV11-2, with 7 bases identical to TRBD2. From germline, CDR1 is SGHAT and CDR2 FQNNGV. Germline trimming cut 5 bases from V and 10 bases from J; bases unmatched to any gene: 8. The CDR3 consists of 13 residues. The CDR3 DNA sequence: TGTGCCAGCAGCGTGGCTAGCGGAAGCGAGCAGTTCTTC. As protein: CASSVASGSEQFF.

The chain uses TRBV19 and TRBJ2-1; 9 nucleotides align to TRBD2. The CDR3 is 15 amino acids. Per germline, CDR1 LNHDA and CDR2 SQIVND (reference sequence). The junction had 5 bases not matched to a gene; V was cut back by 3 bases and J by 5 bases. DNA of the CDR3: TGTGCCAGTAGTATCCAGCCTAGCGGGAACAATGAGCAGTTCTTC. This gives the protein CASSIQPSGNNEQFF.

The V and J genes are TRBV2 and TRBJ2-5, with a possible D match to TRBD1 (6 bases). V was shortened by 7 bases and J by 3 bases, with 15 bases between the two germline ends. The CDR3 is 14 amino acids. Germline loops: CDR1 SNHLY, CDR2 FYNNEI. Written as DNA, the CDR3 is TGTGCCAGCATTGGGGGCAGGGACAAAGAGACCCAGTACTTC. It is translated as CASIGGRDKETQYF.

The chain recombines TRBV4-1 with TRBJ2-5, with D possibly TRBD1 on 6 matching bases. In germline, CDR1 is MGHRA, CDR2 YSYEKL. V shed 4 bases and J shed 4 bases, with 13 bases lying between them. This CDR3 region has 14 residues. CDR3 bases: TGCGCCAGCAGCCCCTCAGGGGCCCGAGAGACCCAGTACTTC. It is translated as CASSPSGARETQYF.

V usage is TRBV5-4 and J usage is TRBJ2-7; 8 bases map to TRBD2. The CDR3 length is 15 residues. The germline gives CDR1 SGHNT, CDR2 YYREEE (reference sequence). The V segment lost 4 bases and the J segment 5 bases; nucleotides outside the gene matches: 11. The CDR3 bases are TGTGCCAGCAGCCTGGACGGACTAGCCCTAGACGAGCAGTACTTC. Its protein is CASSLDGLALDEQYF.

The genes are TRBV2 and TRBJ1-5; D is uncertain. Germline V gives CDR1 SNHLY, CDR2 FYNNEI. The CDR3 sequence is 13 residues long. V was shortened by 8 bases and J by 4 bases, with 12 bases between the two germline ends. CDR3 coding DNA: TGTGCCAGCCGGGCGGGTGATAATCAGCCCCAGCATTTT. Its translation: CASRAGDNQPQHF.

V is TRBV28 and J is TRBJ1-1; unclear D gene. The germline V gene encodes CDR1 MDHEN and CDR2 SYDVKM. The length of the CDR3 is 13 residues. Trimming left V 6 bases short and J 6 bases short, with 14 bases between. The CDR3 DNA reads as TGTGCCAGCAGAGTTTCTTCCCGGGCTGAAGCTTTCTTT. This codes for CASRVSSRAEAFF. The full variable domain, rest sourced from reference TRBV28 and TRBJ1-1, is DVKVTQSSRYLVKRTGEKVFLECVQDMDHENMFWYRQDPGLGLRLIYFSYDVKMKEKGDIPEGYSVSREKKERFSLILESASTNQTSMYLCASRVSSRAEAFFGQGTRLTVV.

The J gene is TRBJ1-1, the V gene TRBV11-1, with D possibly matching TRBD1 (6 bases). The CDR3 totals 15 residues. The germline CDR1 and CDR2 sequences are SGHAT and FQDESV (reference sequence). The V end lost 2 bases, the J end lost 7 bases, and 17 bases lay between the germline ends. The CDR3 nucleotides are TGTGCCAGCAGCTTATGGGGGCCGCGGGTTGATGAAGCTTTCTTT. This encodes CASSLWGPRVDEAFF.

This clone appeared a single time. The chain employs TRBV7-6 and TRBJ1-2; unclear D gene. V shed 0 bases and J shed 8 bases, with 10 bases lying between them. The CDR3 extends over 13 amino acids. Germline V gene lookup returns CDR1 SGHVS and CDR2 FNYEAQ. CDR3: CASSLATGYGYTF. The CDR3 nucleotides are TGTGCCAGCAGCTTAGCGACCGGGTACGGCTACACCTTC. The entire variable domain, with the rest obtained from reference TRBV7-6 and TRBJ1-2, is as follows: GAGVSQSPRYKVTKRGQDVALRCDPISGHVSLYWYRQALGQGPEFLTYFNYEAQQDKSGLPNDRFSAERPEGSISTLTIQRTEQRDSAMYRCASSLATGYGYTFGSGTRLTVV.

The rearrangement joins TRBV19 to TRBJ2-7; D gene uncertain. The CDR3 extends over 14 amino acids. Trimming stripped 3 bases from V and 2 bases from J, with 11 bases between. From germline, CDR1 is LNHDA and CDR2 SQIVND (reference sequence). The CDR3 nucleotides read TGTGCCAGTAGTATGACCACATTAACCTACGAGCAGTACTTC. Amino acid sequence: CASSMTTLTYEQYF.

The genes are TRBV28 and TRBJ1-2; TRBD1 might be the D (6 bases). This CDR3 has 15 residues. The germline CDR1 and CDR2 sequences are MDHEN and SYDVKM. The germline V and J ends were trimmed by 1 base and 1 base, with 10 bases remaining between them. The CDR3 DNA is TGTGCCAGCAGTTTATACCAACAGGGTAACTATGGCTACACCTTC. Translated: CASSLYQQGNYGYTF.

As for this clone: The junction departs from germline at one end; a sequencing error may be responsible. Here the CDR3 DNA reads TGTGCCTGGGCAAGGATCCTAGGCTGGGGCTACCATGAGCAGTTCTTC. Translating gives CAWARILGWGYHEQFF. The V and J genes are TRBV30 and TRBJ2-1; D might be TRBD1 (5 bases). Germline V gives CDR1 GTSNPN, CDR2 SVGIG (reference sequence). The CDR3 is 16 amino acids.

The chain carries TRBV5-8 and TRBJ2-7; TRBD2 matches at 13 bases. The CDR3 runs to 16 residues. V shed 0 bases, J shed 5 bases, and the junction held 5 bases outside the gene matches. The germline gives CDR1 SGHTS, CDR2 YDEGEE. CDR3 in DNA: TGTGCCAGCAGCTTGGGGACTAGCGGGAGAGCGGACGAGCAGTACTTC. Protein: CASSLGTSGRADEQYF. The entire variable domain, with the rest obtained from reference TRBV5-8 and TRBJ2-7, is as follows: EAGVTQSPTHLIKTRGQQATLRCSPISGHTSVYWYQQALGLGLQFLLWYDEGEERNRGNFPPRFSGRQFPNYSSELNVNALELEDSALYLCASSLGTSGRADEQYFGPGTRLTVT.

J is TRBJ2-7 and V is TRBV7-2; tentative D call: TRBD1 (5 bases). Trimming stripped 5 bases from V and 3 bases from J, with 11 bases between. Germline V lookup: CDR1 SGHTA, CDR2 FQGNSA. There are 13 residues in the CDR3. The chain's CDR3 is CASSPLQVYEQYF. In DNA, the CDR3 is TGTGCCAGCAGCCCGTTACAGGTCTACGAGCAGTACTTC.